The rows below give T cell receptor beta chains drawn from one sample of a study of post-analysis software for immune sequencing data. One entry per CDR3 protein, called by TCRdb with MiXCR from the PCR reads. The sample includes some 700,000 distinct CDR3 sequences, over 45% of them seen just once. Sequences were obtained from blood. Source of these receptors: a girl under 10 years old with multiple sclerosis. The conserved cysteine and the conserved F or W are not part of the CDR3 here. D genes are given only for firm matches.

TRBJ2-7 | - | TRBV27 | ASSLVMGYEQY
TRBJ1-2 | TRBD1 | TRBV27 | ASSLREGAIYGYT
TRBJ2-5 | - | TRBV6-2/TRBV6-3 | LKGGQETQY
TRBJ2-3 | - | TRBV2 | ASISSGPTDTQY
TRBJ2-7 | TRBD1 | TRBV28 | ASIGTGTGYEQY
TRBJ2-1 | - | TRBV4-1 | ASSQSVNEQF
TRBJ2-7 | - | TRBV29-1 | SALPRGRRSYEQY
TRBJ1-4 | TRBD1 | TRBV11-2 | ASSLRGQRVEKLF
TRBJ2-2 | - | TRBV6-5 | ASSWGGATGELF
- | - | TRBV7-2 | ASTVQGRAYEQY
TRBJ2-3 | - | TRBV5-1 | ASSQTPEATDTQY
TRBJ2-7 | - | TRBV12-3/TRBV12-4 | ASSLNHGDEQY
TRBJ2-1 | - | TRBV12-3/TRBV12-4 | ASSQPRYRQF
TRBJ2-1 | TRBD1 | TRBV29-1 | SVGQGSSYNEQF
- | TRBD2 | TRBV9 | ASSSSGDLGEQY
TRBJ2-2 | - | TRBV12-3/TRBV12-4 | ASRLGRLNTGELF
TRBJ1-6 | TRBD1 | TRBV7-9 | ASRKIGTGDNSPLH
TRBJ1-2 | - | TRBV5-1 | ASSWGSAGTNYGYT
TRBJ2-1 | TRBD1 | TRBV29-1 | SLRDRVGNEQF
- | - | TRBV3-1 | ASSQDTARETQY
TRBJ1-2 | - | TRBV10-3 | AISEDGGLGYGYT
TRBJ2-7 | - | TRBV7-9 | ASSLNPYEQY
TRBJ2-5 | TRBD2 | TRBV4-3 | ASSQARLTSGEETQY
TRBJ2-1 | TRBD2 | TRBV4-2 | ASSQDALAGGLVNEQF
TRBJ1-2 | - | TRBV5-4 | ASSLVGVEGNYGYT
TRBJ1-2 | - | TRBV15 | ATSDDGNYGYT
TRBJ2-7 | - | TRBV20-1 | SARGDPFYEQY
TRBJ1-1 | TRBD1 | TRBV6-1 | ASSGTGIEAF
TRBJ2-1 | TRBD2 | TRBV4-3 | ASSQGGSGGSDEQF
TRBJ2-1 | - | TRBV7-9 | ASSSTASDEQF